This TCR beta chain came from a study of blood T cell repertoires in COVID-19. This clone has just one count. The protocol was immunoSEQ multiplex PCR, while the TCRdb copy is restricted to in-frame clones and leaves out a portion. Of just under 350,000 clones in the sample, more than 75% are singletons; the top ten hold around 3.5%. Losses at the gene ends were 0 bases for V and 5 bases for J; bases not matched to a gene: 12. This CDR3 spans 21 amino acids. Germline lookup yields CDR1 MGHRA and CDR2 YSYEKL. This clonotype was obtained from a young woman who had recovered from COVID-19. Material for sequencing was peripheral blood. The rearrangement uses TRBV4-1 and TRBJ2-2; TRBD2 agrees at 16 bases. For the CDR3, the DNA is TGCGCCAGCAGCCAAGATCGTGGGACTAGCGGGAGGGCAGGCAGAACCGGGGAGCTGTTTTTT. Translating gives CASSQDRGTSGRAGRTGELFF.